A single sample gave rise to the 3 T cell receptor beta chains below, sequenced in a study of identical twins. MiXCR, run by TCRdb on the 5' RACE reads, gives a single entry per CDR3 protein. The sample carries about 240,000 distinct CDR3 sequences, more than 9% recorded once. Sequenced material: memory T cells sorted from blood. The source of these receptors is a man in his forties or fifties in good health.

This clonotype was seen more than once but under ten times. The chain combines TRBV27 with TRBJ2-3, with TRBD2 as a possible D gene (6 bases). Trimming took off 5 bases at V and 2 bases at J, with 11 bases between the two ends. From germline, CDR1 is MNHEY and CDR2 SMNVEV (reference sequence). CDR3 size: 14 residues. CDR3 DNA sequence: TGTGCCAGCAGTCTAGCGTTTGACACAGATACGCAGTATTTT. Translation: CASSLAFDTDTQYF.

The gene calls are TRBV5-1 and TRBJ2-2; D gene unclear. V lost 3 bases to trimming and J lost 11 bases, with 8 bases between them. This CDR3 spans 11 amino acids. Germline CDR1 SGHRS, CDR2 YFSETQ. CDR3 bases: TGCGCCAGCAGCTGGGCCTTTGAGCTGTTTTTT. Translated, it gives CASSWAFELFF.

This clonotype has ten or more counts. The chain carries TRBV6-1 and TRBJ2-7, with 10 bases identical to TRBD2. From germline, CDR1 is MNHNS and CDR2 SASEGT. Trimming took 4 bases from V and 2 from J; bases not matched to a gene: 8. The CDR3 sequence is 16 residues long. The CDR3 nucleotides read TGTGCCAGCAGTGGACCGGGACTAGCGACCCCCTACGAGCAGTACTTC. Its protein is CASSGPGLATPYEQYF.